The entry below describes one TCR beta chain. Its antigen is not identified. The data originate from a study of T cells after yellow fever vaccination. Overall study findings and caveats: The appearance of a small share of clonotypes in both CD4 and CD8 compartments was observed.

The 5'RACE template-switching step produced TCR cDNA and added a universal primer site and UMIs. A single record per CDR3 protein comes from TCRdb applying MiXCR to the 5' RACE reads. The table has around 350,000 distinct CDR3 sequences, roughly 6.2% seen once; the top ten hold 15%. V was cut by 2 bases and J by 8 bases, with 14 bases left in between. Germline lookup yields CDR1 SGHTS and CDR2 YDEGEE. The CDR3 covers 14 residues. The sequencing here drew on PBMCs, taken 5 days after the yellow fever booster vaccination. The clonotype was recovered from a man aged 30 to 45 who received the YFV17D yellow fever vaccine. The V gene is TRBV5-8, the J gene TRBJ2-1; D unresolved. CDR3 loop: CASSFGSSVHEQFF. CDR3 sequence (DNA): TGTGCCAGCAGCTTCGGGTCCTCCGTCCATGAGCAGTTCTTC.